The 2 T cell receptor beta chains below were found in one sample sequenced in a study of CD8 T cells in ankylosing spondylitis. TCRdb reanalysed the 5' RACE reads using MiXCR and keeps one entry per CDR3 protein. The sample records approximately 42,000 distinct CDR3 sequences, around 10% being singletons. Sequenced: blood, either unsorted or a sorted T cell fraction (not recorded which). The receptor source for this set is a male donor with ankylosing spondylitis or in good health (not recorded which).

This clonotype was counted many times. The genes are TRBV12-3 or TRBV12-4 and TRBJ1-5; D call uncertain. Deletions cut 2 bases from V and 5 bases from J, with 7 bases between. CDR3 length: 13 residues. The CDR3 bases are TGTGCCAGCAGTTTAAACCCCGATCAGCCCCAGCATTTT. Its protein product is CASSLNPDQPQHF.

Ten or more counts support this clonotype. The CDR3 protein is CSFRGVNTDTQYF. CDR3 nucleotide sequence: TGCTCCTTTCGGGGGGTCAACACAGATACGCAGTATTTT. The chain employs TRBV29-1 and TRBJ2-3; TRBD2 aligns across 7 bases. The germline gives CDR1 SQVTM, CDR2 ANQGSEA. The CDR3 spans 13 residues.